This entry lists 31 T cell receptor beta chains sequenced from one sample in a study of HIV-infected patients and healthy controls. Reverse transcription used 450 to 550 ng RNA and constant-region primers for alpha and beta. Separate chain-specific third strand synthesis with multiplexing indices produced the alpha and beta libraries. TCRdb ran MiXCR on the 5' RACE reads and lists one entry per CDR3 protein. The sample gives fewer than 20,000 distinct CDR3 sequences, more than 7.5% of which show up once; 21% is in the top ten. Roughly three months, about 14 weeks, into antiretroviral therapy, follow-up blood was collected. All unsorted peripheral T cells were captured because whole blood was used without fractionation. The sample in question was blood, obtained during antiretroviral therapy. Receptors were obtained from an adult with HIV infection.

On this clonotype itself: A junction boundary mismatches the germline segment, possibly from a read error. The chain carries TRBV7-7 and TRBJ2-7; D possibly corresponds to TRBD2 (5 bases). In germline, CDR1 is SSHAT, CDR2 FNYEAQ (reference sequence). The CDR3 has 13 amino acids. CDR3: CASSFGAGYEQYF. Here the CDR3 DNA reads TGTGCTAGCAGCTTCGGCGCGGGCTACGAGCAGTACTTC.

This clonotype was counted ten times or more. The chain has TRBV12-3 or TRBV12-4 and TRBJ1-6; D is unresolved. CDR3 size: 15 residues. Trimming stripped 1 base from V and 5 bases from J, with 9 bases between. The DNA of the CDR3 is TGTGCCAGCAGTTTAGGGGGAAGGGATAATTCACCCCTCCACTTT. Amino acids: CASSLGGRDNSPLHF.

In its sample, this clonotype was seen many times. Sequence at one end of the junction differs from germline and may be a read error. The rearrangement uses TRBV6-5 and TRBJ1-6; D gene uncertain. Germline CDR1 is MNHEY and CDR2 is SVGAGI. The CDR3 loop spans 12 amino acids. CDR3 sequence: CASSNSDGSLHF. The CDR3 DNA follows: TGTGCCAGCAGTAACTCCGACGGTTCCCTCCACTTT.

This clonotype was counted many times. The CDR3: CASSQRVYTEAFF. CDR3 sequence (DNA): TGTGCCAGCAGCCAGCGGGTGTACACTGAAGCTTTCTTT. This chain links TRBV3-1 with TRBJ1-1; D gene unclear. V was pared by 3 bases and J by 3 bases, with 8 bases between. The germline V gene has CDR1 LGHDT and CDR2 YNNKEL (reference sequence). The CDR3 has 13 residues.

This clonotype was found many times. The rearrangement uses TRBV20-1 and TRBJ1-6, with 7 bases fitting TRBD1. Trimming removed 6 bases from V and 5 bases from J; junction bases left unmatched: 4. The CDR3 is 13 amino acids. In germline, CDR1 is DFQATT, CDR2 SNEGSKA (reference sequence). In DNA form, the CDR3 reads TGCAGTGCGGGGACAGCTAATAATTCACCCCTCCACTTT. This encodes CSAGTANNSPLHF.

There are many counts of this clonotype. This chain connects TRBV6-5 to TRBJ2-1, with TRBD2 matching 10 bases. The CDR3 sequence is 16 residues long. J was trimmed by 3 bases and V by 6 bases; bases with no gene match: 8. In germline, CDR1 is MNHEY, CDR2 SVGAGI. The CDR3 nucleotides are TGTGCCAGCAGACTACAGGGACTAGCGAGCTACAATGAGCAGTTCTTC. Translation: CASRLQGLASYNEQFF.

This clonotype has at least ten counts. CDR3 region: CASSTGTESYNEQFF. The CDR3 DNA is TGTGCCAGCAGCACCGGGACGGAGAGTTACAATGAGCAGTTCTTC. The chain combines TRBV7-6 with TRBJ2-1; D may correspond to TRBD1 or TRBD2 (5 bases each). Germline assignment: CDR1 SGHVS and CDR2 FNYEAQ. Trimming shortened V by 5 bases and J by 4 bases, and 15 bases separated the two germline ends. The CDR3 loop spans 15 amino acids.

This clonotype appeared many times. This chain connects TRBV12-3 or TRBV12-4 to TRBJ2-7; 13 nucleotides agree with TRBD2. Trimming removed 4 bases from V and 5 bases from J; junction bases left unmatched: 11. The CDR3 covers 17 residues. The CDR3 DNA sequence: TGTGCCAGCAGTTGGACTAGCGGGAGTGCGCGAATGAACGAGCAGTACTTC. Protein sequence: CASSWTSGSARMNEQYF.

This clonotype was found many times. V usage is TRBV14 and J usage is TRBJ1-2, with a weak D call TRBD1 (6 bases). The germline V gene has CDR1 SGHDN and CDR2 FVKESK. Trimming took off 4 bases at V and 2 bases at J, with 11 bases between the two ends. The CDR3 runs to 14 residues. CDR3 nucleotides: TGTGCCAGCAGCCGGGACACAAAAAACTATGGCTACACCTTC. Encoded protein: CASSRDTKNYGYTF.

This clonotype appeared many times. The chain joins TRBV7-8 to TRBJ1-4; D uncertain. This CDR3 is built from 15 residues. Germline values: CDR1 SGHVS, CDR2 FQNEAQ. With 5 bases removed from V and 5 bases from J, the gap between germline ends came to 15 bases. The CDR3, as DNA: TGTGCCAGCAGCCCACCGGGGAATCACAATGAAAAACTGTTTTTT. Translated, it gives CASSPPGNHNEKLFF.

Many counts were recorded for this clonotype. The chain uses TRBV6-1 and TRBJ2-3, with TRBD1 identical over 10 bases. The CDR3 is 16 amino acids. V shed 7 bases, J shed 10 bases, and the junction held 17 bases outside the gene matches. The germline gives CDR1 MNHNS, CDR2 SASEGT. The CDR3 bases are TGTGCCAGCATTCTTGCCTTCGGGACAGGGGCCCTTTCGCAGTATTTT. Encoded protein: CASILAFGTGALSQYF.

The rearrangement uses TRBV12-3 or TRBV12-4 and TRBJ2-2; 7 bases align to TRBD1. The CDR3 sequence is 13 residues long. The V and J ends lost 6 bases and 6 bases, in that order; junction bases with no gene match: 4. CDR3 region: CASSGQVAGELFF. For the CDR3, the DNA is TGTGCCAGCAGCGGACAGGTCGCCGGGGAGCTGTTTTTT.

This clonotype was observed a handful of times. For the CDR3, the DNA is TGTGCCAGCAGCGGTAGCGGGAATGAGCAGTTCTTC. Translated: CASSGSGNEQFF. The genes are TRBV7-9 and TRBJ2-1; 7 bases align to TRBD2. The CDR3 has 12 residues. Germline V gene lookup returns CDR1 SEHNR and CDR2 FQNEAQ (reference sequence). With 5 bases clipped from V and 7 bases from J, the junction kept 2 bases outside the gene matches.

This clonotype was found many times. DNA of the CDR3: TGTGCCAGCAGCCTTCCAGAGGCGGGGAGAGGAGAGACCCAGTACTTC. Residues: CASSLPEAGRGETQYF. The chain is built from TRBV3-1 and TRBJ2-5; tentative D call: TRBD2 (6 bases). The CDR3 totals 16 residues. V was shortened by 4 bases and J by 4 bases, with 19 bases between the two germline ends. The germline CDR1 and CDR2 sequences are LGHDT and YNNKEL (reference sequence).

The J gene is TRBJ2-2, the V gene TRBV5-1; the D is unclear. The CDR3 totals 16 residues. CDR1 and CDR2 from the germline V gene are SGHRS and YFSETQ. Trimming shortened V by 4 bases and J by 0 bases, and 13 bases separated the two germline ends. CDR3 sequence (DNA): TGCGCCAGCAGCATTTCAACGACCGCGAACACCGGGGAGCTGTTTTTT. Translating it yields CASSISTTANTGELFF.

This clonotype was recorded at least ten times. V and J are TRBV3-1 and TRBJ2-3; D not certain. Trimming shortened V by 1 base and J by 2 bases, and 4 bases separated the two germline ends. The CDR3 contains 13 residues. Per the germline V gene, CDR1 is LGHDT and CDR2 is YNNKEL (reference sequence). The CDR3: CASSQVPTDTQYF. In DNA form, the CDR3 reads TGTGCCAGCAGCCAAGTCCCCACAGATACGCAGTATTTT.

This clonotype was detected ten times or more. V and J are TRBV9 and TRBJ1-6; possibly TRBD1 for D (5 bases). Trimming removed 4 bases from V and 9 bases from J, with 17 bases in between. There are 15 residues in the CDR3. The germline V gene has CDR1 SGDLS and CDR2 YYNGEE. The CDR3 DNA sequence: TGTGCCAGCAGCTACGATGGGGGAATTAGTTCACCCCTCCACTTT. Amino acid sequence: CASSYDGGISSPLHF.

This clonotype was seen many times. This chain connects TRBV7-9 to TRBJ1-1; 7 bases line up with TRBD1. The junction had 6 bases not matched to a gene; V was cut back by 5 bases and J by 3 bases. Germline V CDR1 and CDR2: SEHNR, FQNEAQ (reference sequence). This CDR3 has 14 amino acids. The CDR3 DNA reads TGTGCCAGCAGCCCCCGGGACAGCCACACTGAAGCTTTCTTT. It translates to CASSPRDSHTEAFF.

A note on this clonotype: The junction shows a germline mismatch at one end, possibly a read error. This rearrangement joins TRBV6-5 to TRBJ1-4; D not certain. The CDR3 covers 14 residues. CDR1 and CDR2 from the germline V gene are MNHEY and SVGAGI. CDR3 DNA sequence: TGTGCCAGCATGTCAGCTACAACTAAAGAAAAACTGTTTTTT. Its translation: CASMSATTKEKLFF.

This clonotype showed up many times. V and J are TRBV3-1 and TRBJ2-7, with D perhaps assigned TRBD1 or TRBD2 (5 bases each). The V end lost 1 base, the J end lost 2 bases, and 9 bases lay between the germline ends. Germline V CDR1 and CDR2: LGHDT, YNNKEL (reference sequence). The CDR3 consists of 14 residues. CDR3 in DNA: TGTGCCAGCAGCCAAGCGGGACGGCCCTACGAGCAGTACTTC. It specifies CASSQAGRPYEQYF.

This clonotype was seen at least ten times. The rearrangement links TRBV11-2 to TRBJ2-3; D uncertain. V shed 5 bases and J shed 3 bases, with 12 bases lying between them. Per germline, CDR1 SGHAT and CDR2 FQNNGV. The CDR3 has 14 amino acids. The CDR3: CASSRAYYTDTQYF. In DNA, the CDR3 is TGTGCCAGCAGCCGGGCTTACTATACAGATACGCAGTATTTT.

The count of this clonotype is one. The chain links TRBV20-1 to TRBJ2-5; D may be TRBD2 (6 bases). This CDR3 is 15 amino acids long. Trimming pared 3 bases from V and 0 bases from J, leaving 14 bases between. Germline CDR1 and CDR2: DFQATT and SNEGSKA (reference sequence). CDR3 DNA sequence: TGCAGTGCTAGTATGCCTAGCGCATACCAAGAGACCCAGTACTTC. It yields the protein CSASMPSAYQETQYF.

This clonotype was counted a few times. The CDR3 is CASSQPNTEAFF. CDR3 DNA: TGTGCCAGCAGCCAACCTAACACTGAAGCTTTCTTT. The J gene is TRBJ1-1, the V gene TRBV3-1; no clear D gene. From germline, CDR1 is LGHDT and CDR2 YNNKEL (reference sequence). V was shortened by 2 bases and J by 2 bases, with 3 bases between the two germline ends. The CDR3 loop spans 12 amino acids.

This clonotype was observed at least ten times. This chain links TRBV7-9 with TRBJ1-5; D not certain. The CDR3 has 14 residues. Germline V gene lookup returns CDR1 SEHNR and CDR2 FQNEAQ (reference sequence). Trimming took 2 bases from V and 4 from J, leaving 9 bases between them. The CDR3 loop reads CASSLSTANQPQHF. CDR3 nucleotides: TGTGCCAGCAGCTTAAGCACAGCGAATCAGCCCCAGCATTTT.

This clonotype has ten or more counts. The chain recombines TRBV29-1 with TRBJ2-3; possible D gene TRBD1, 5 bases. Germline loops: CDR1 SQVTM, CDR2 ANQGSEA. This CDR3 is 12 amino acids long. V was clipped by 5 bases and J by 0 bases, with 6 bases between them. The CDR3 DNA reads as TGCAGCGTTTCAGGGAGCACAGATACGCAGTATTTT. Translation gives CSVSGSTDTQYF.

There are many counts of this clonotype. The rearrangement links TRBV2 to TRBJ2-1, with unresolved D. There are 17 residues in the CDR3. CDR1 SNHLY and CDR2 FYNNEI come from the germline V gene. The V and J ends lost 2 bases and 0 bases respectively, with 14 bases between them. The CDR3 coding sequence is TGTGCCAGCAGTGAACAATCCAGATGGAGCTCCTACAATGAGCAGTTCTTC. Translated, it gives CASSEQSRWSSYNEQFF.

This clonotype has just a few counts. The V call is TRBV3-1, the J call TRBJ1-1, with no clear D. This CDR3 is built from 13 residues. Trimming shortened V by 1 base and J by 3 bases, and 6 bases separated the two germline ends. The germline V gene has CDR1 LGHDT and CDR2 YNNKEL (reference sequence). The CDR3 region is CASSQVVDTEAFF. In nucleotides, the CDR3 is TGTGCCAGCAGCCAAGTGGTGGACACTGAAGCTTTCTTT.

Ten or more counts support this clonotype. The chain joins TRBV28 to TRBJ1-5; D not certain. CDR1 and CDR2 (germline): MDHEN, SYDVKM. The V end was cut by 5 bases, the J end by 0 bases, with 14 bases between. This CDR3 comprises 16 residues. The CDR3 spells CASSPRHHGSNQPQHF. The CDR3 nucleotides are TGTGCCAGCAGTCCACGACACCATGGTAGCAATCAGCCCCAGCATTTT.

This clonotype showed up many times. The chain is built from TRBV6-1 and TRBJ2-2, with D unclear. The CDR3 sequence is 13 residues long. V gave up 5 bases and J gave up 0 bases, with 4 bases separating them. The germline V gene has CDR1 MNHNS and CDR2 SASEGT. CDR3 in amino acids: CASSSPNTGELFF. The CDR3 DNA reads TGTGCCAGCAGTAGTCCGAACACCGGGGAGCTGTTTTTT.

This clonotype was found a few times. This rearrangement joins TRBV7-9 to TRBJ2-1, with D hard to call. Trimming removed 5 bases at V and 15 bases at J, with 14 bases between. Germline lookup yields CDR1 SEHNR and CDR2 FQNEAQ (reference sequence). The CDR3 is 11 residues long. The CDR3 region has the DNA TGTGCCAGCAGCCCCGGAACCGGGCTGTTCTTC. Its protein is CASSPGTGLFF.

At least ten counts were recorded for this clonotype. Here the CDR3 reads CASSQTLDSYNEQFF. The DNA for the CDR3 is TGTGCCAGCAGCCAAACCCTTGACAGCTACAATGAGCAGTTCTTC. The chain has TRBV3-1 and TRBJ2-1, with D possibly being TRBD1 (5 bases). V lost 2 bases and J 3 bases, leaving 11 bases between the germline ends. This CDR3 is 15 amino acids long. CDR1 is LGHDT, CDR2 YNNKEL, per germline (reference sequence).